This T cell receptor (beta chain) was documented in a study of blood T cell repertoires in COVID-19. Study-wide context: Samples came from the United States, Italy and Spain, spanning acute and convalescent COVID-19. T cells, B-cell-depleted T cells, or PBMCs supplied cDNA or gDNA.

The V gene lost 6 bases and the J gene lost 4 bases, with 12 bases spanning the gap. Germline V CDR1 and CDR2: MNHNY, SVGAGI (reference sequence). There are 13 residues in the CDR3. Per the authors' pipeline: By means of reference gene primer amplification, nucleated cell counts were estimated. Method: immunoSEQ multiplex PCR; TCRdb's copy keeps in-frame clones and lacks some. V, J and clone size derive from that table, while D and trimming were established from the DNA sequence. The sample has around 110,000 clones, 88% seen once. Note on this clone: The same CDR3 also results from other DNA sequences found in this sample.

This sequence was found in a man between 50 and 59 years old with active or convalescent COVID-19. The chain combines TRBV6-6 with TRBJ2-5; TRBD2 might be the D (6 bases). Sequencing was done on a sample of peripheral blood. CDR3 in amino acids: CASSRLEGETQYF. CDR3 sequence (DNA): TGTGCCAGCAGCAGACTAGAGGGAGAGACCCAGTACTTC.